This record concerns one T cell receptor beta chain sequence. The clone's antigen remains unknown. There are no base qualities to consult, and no much larger clone falls within one base. The sample is drawn from a study of cytomegalovirus exposure and HLA in healthy donors (dated by TCRdb to between 2016 and 2019). Regarding the complete study: According to an earlier analysis of a few hundred of the donors, 150 million to 200 million T cells yielded approximately 120 million unique TCR beta sequences and roughly 280 Gb of sequence data. About 280 gigabases of sequencing data and 75 million to 85 million unique TCR sequences made up an early release that covered roughly 670 HLA-typed donors. The genetic ancestry cluster associated with self-reported Caucasian donors included 70% to 85% of the 398 genotyped donors. The study aimed to test whether signatures of past pathogen exposure could be identified by cataloging public T cell receptors. The T cell repertoires of around 670 subjects were profiled by immunosequencing and related to cytomegalovirus serostatus. A separate validation cohort of some 130 different subjects was used in addition to the 666-subject first cohort. To predict cytomegalovirus infection status, the study combined high-throughput TCR immunosequencing, statistical association of individual TCRs with disease status, and machine learning. A later analysis re-examined previously published TCR beta repertoires from about 670 donors and added high-resolution HLA genotyping to investigate patterns of TCR occurrence. Rather than drawing on any new phenotypic data, the later analysis identified candidate immune exposures from TCR beta sequences and the way those sequences occurred across donors. To decide whether each TCR beta V gene segment behaved as functional or pseudogenic, an earlier analysis of some 580 of the donors relied on high-throughput TCR beta sequencing. Donor age, sex, ethnicity and CMV serostatus were compiled together with the repertoire data. A later genetic analysis took genome-wide SNP genotypes for about 55% of the 666 donors and used that subset as a discovery cohort. All discovery cohort repertoires had been generated on a single sequencing platform. Both class I and class II loci were covered by HLA typing, at four-digit resolution. Typing coverage varied by locus: roughly 629-630 donors for A, B, C, DRB1 and DQB1; some 520 for DQA1; nearly 610 for DPA1; 450 to 480 for DPB1. Four to six DR-DQ haplotypes were handled as single units for association and clustering, since linkage in the cohort was strong. Among some 410 genotyped donors of the cohort, an average of roughly 230,000 unique TCR beta nucleotide sequences was sequenced per donor, of which about 20% were non-productive.

The cohort was made up of approximately 670 healthy bone marrow donors. Cohort members were all nominally healthy when sampled, although unrecorded immune exposures were likely present. The donor was CMV seronegative and belonged to the group of under 400 seronegative cohort members. A peripheral blood sample was collected from each donor, and TCR beta sequencing was performed on peripheral blood mononuclear cells. The Qiagen DNeasy Blood Extraction Kit was used to extract genomic DNA from the blood cell samples. The library relied on the immunoSEQ multiplex PCR assay. The multiplex PCR relied on a mix of 60 forward primers for TCR Vbeta segments and 13 reverse primers for TCR Jbeta segments. Amplification of the CDR3 region of rearranged TCR beta genes was performed with a multiplex PCR assay on genomic DNA. Amplified TCR beta libraries were sequenced as 87-base-pair reads on the Illumina HiSeq System. The study's own analysis went as follows. Across the 670 or so repertoires, a later analysis counted roughly 84 million unique TCR beta chains, around 11 million of which were shared by at least two donors. To remove PCR and sequencing errors, raw reads were error-corrected and collapsed into unique sequences using a nearest-neighbor algorithm that merged closely related sequences. Alignment of CDR3 sequences to IMGT reference sequences was used to assign V, D and J gene segments. For a sequence to be retained, a match of at least six nucleotides was required to both a V gene segment and a J gene segment. A rearrangement was called productive if the CDR3 had no stop codons and remained in frame with V and J, and every other rearrangement was called non-productive. CDR3 was defined by IMGT convention, running from the second conserved V-encoded cysteine to the conserved J-encoded phenylalanine. The earlier analysis of about 610 of the donors excluded any sequence lacking an unambiguous match to a single V gene segment. In an earlier analysis of several hundred of the donors, V segments were called functional above 56.7% productive rearrangements and were called segregating when the between-donor standard deviation exceeded 5%. To diagnose cytomegalovirus status from the catalog of TCR beta chain sequences, a statistical classification framework was built. A later analysis assigned V and J genes by comparing TCR nucleotide sequences with IMGT/GENE-DB human TR gene sequences. In a later analysis, CDR3 sequences and most-parsimonious VDJ recombination scenarios were assigned using the TCRdist pipeline. A later analysis defined each TCR beta chain by its CDR3 amino acid sequence plus V-gene family, and excluded reads lacking a unique V-gene family. As a way to deal with suspected cross-contamination and a sequencing artifact, a later analysis dropped 640 or so nucleotide sequences that were highly shared and had low generation probability. A later analysis calculated a clonal expansion index for each public chain from normalized within-repertoire ranks of inferred template counts. Generation probabilities in a later analysis came from a VDJ recombination model fitted to out-of-frame rearrangements, and those results were checked against IGoR. A later analysis scored TCR-TCR, TCR-HLA and TCR-CMV co-occurrence with hypergeometric tests, applying a repertoire-size bias correction to TCR pairs. To estimate false discovery rates, a later analysis permuted the HLA or CMV assignments 20 times. In a later analysis, co-occurring TCRs were grouped using DBSCAN, and TCRdist sequence similarity was added for clustering within HLA-allele-positive subsets. Repertoires with fewer than 30,000 or more than 120,000 public chains, plus five repertoires with anomalous nucleotide sharing, were excluded from co-occurrence clustering. This is the immuneACCESS table as TCRdb keeps it, with only in-frame sequences that have V and J called. A part of the clones is gone; compared with another copy, unresolved V genes explain less than half, and the rest is unexplained. V and J calls and clone size are copied from that table; D and trimming were computed from the DNA. The sample yields about 110,000 clones; 80% to 90% were counted once. The ten biggest clones cover approximately 1.5% of the sample.

Broad study findings and their caveats: In a later analysis, several top co-occurrence clusters were reported to appear linked to parvovirus B19, influenza, CMV and Epstein-Barr virus. In a later analysis, most CMV-associated TCR beta chains were found to appear HLA-restricted, with HLA associations seemingly driven largely by CMV exposure. Because some donors lacked HLA typing at each locus, the association tests relied only on the typed subset. In this cohort, only TCR beta chains were sequenced, and detectable features were limited by the absence of alpha or paired-chain data. Immune exposure information for the cohort was limited to CMV serostatus. The study gave a list of under 200 TCR beta chains associated with cytomegalovirus. The earlier analysis of nearly 600 of the donors excluded seventeen rarely observed V segments, including chromosome 9 orphons, because counts were too low. A further reported finding was that TCR beta sequences accurately predicted the HLA-A and HLA-B alleles for most subjects in the first cohort. A group of highly shared sequence variants was considered likely to be a technical artifact of the sequencing pipeline. The presence/absence analyses assumed that sequencing depth was roughly uniform across donors, and that assumption may not be true. The classifier was reported to diagnose cytomegalovirus status with high specificity and sensitivity in both the original and validation cohorts. A later genetic analysis associated a missense DCLRE1C variant with V-gene and J-gene trimming of TCR beta chains, and an independent cohort replicated the association. According to a later genetic analysis, donors in an Asian-associated ancestry cluster had fewer N-insertions in productive TCRs than the approximately 650-donor mean. Broadly in line with IMGT annotations, most TCR beta V segments showed up in productive rearrangements about 87% or about 30% of the time in an earlier analysis of several hundred of the donors. The authors suggested that the approach could potentially be generalized to other disease states and immunological phenotypes. Strong co-occurrence of HLA alleles, especially DR and DQ, made assigning TCR associations to individual alleles difficult. Most TCR sequences were observed very rarely across donors, whereas some public TCRs were present in many individuals. According to a later analysis, TCR association rates differed among HLA loci, with DRB1 alleles showing the most associated TCRs and HLA-C alleles showing the fewest. At a false discovery rate of 0.05, a later analysis linked about 16,000 TCR beta sequences to specific HLA alleles. In vitro tests confirmed that a few of the cytomegalovirus-associated TCR beta chains recognize cytomegalovirus antigens. Linkage disequilibrium might explain the correlated functional status among segregating V segments, but an unknown experimental factor could not be ruled out. In a later analysis, HLA-associated TCR beta chains showed more clonal expansion and lower generation probabilities than non-associated chains that were equally common.

The specimen was PBMCs. The receptor was isolated from a man between 45 and 60 years old in good health and CMV-seronegative.

This receptor carries the CDR3 CATSSGQSTDTQYF. The sequence in DNA is TGTGCCACCAGCAGCGGACAGAGCACAGATACGCAGTATTTT. The chain couples TRBV15 to TRBJ2-3, with TRBD1 perhaps the D gene, on 6 matching bases. Including the terminal cysteine and phenylalanine, the CDR3 comprises 14 residues. The sequence is cut down to CDR3 DNA, 42 bases in frame from base 1. Sequences LNHNV (CDR1) and YYDKDF (CDR2) are obtained from the germline V gene (reference sequence). A distance of 7 bases separates the germline ends of V and J, which lose 3 bases and 0 bases respectively.